A selection of T cell receptor beta chains follows, all from one sample in a study of shared clonotypes between healthy human individuals. The protocol was immunoSEQ multiplex PCR, while the TCRdb copy is restricted to in-frame clones and leaves out a portion. The sample lists around 1.1 million clones; about 72% were seen once. The sample consisted of memory CD4+ T cells from PBMCs. These receptors were collected from a man aged 18-30 years in good health. Some clones in this sample may be carry-over from other donors' samples. Each CDR3 is given with its conserved first and last residue. Fields, in order: D gene, J gene, V gene, clone size, CDR3 DNA, CDR3 protein. D genes are given only for firm matches. Part of the rows lack a size; the others show once, few, many or a class for expanded clones.

>TRBD1|TRBJ1-2|TRBV4-2|.
TGTGCCAGCAGCCAGCGACAGGGGACCGAAAACTATGGCTACACCTTC
CASSQRQGTENYGYTF
>.|TRBJ1-3|TRBV6-5|.
TGTGCCAGCAGTTACAGTCAGGGATTTGGAAACACCATATATTTT
CASSYSQGFGNTIYF
>.|TRBJ1-4|TRBV6-5|.
TGTGCCAGCAGTCCTAGGGGAGGCGAAAAACTGTTTTTT
CASSPRGGEKLFF
>.|TRBJ2-7|TRBV20-1|.
TGCAGTGCTCCCCGCGGTTACGAGCAGTACTTC
CSAPRGYEQYF
>.|TRBJ2-2|TRBV5-1|.
TGCGCCAGCAGCTTGGGAGAAGTCCCCACCGGGGAGCTGTTTTTT
CASSLGEVPTGELFF
>.|TRBJ2-1|TRBV9|.
TGTGCCAGCAGCGTAGGAGGAGGGGGGTTCTCCTACAATGAGCAGTTCTTC
CASSVGGGGFSYNEQFF
>.|TRBJ2-5|TRBV5-1|.
TGCGCCAGCAGCTCCCTAGGGCAAGAGACCCAGTACTTC
CASSSLGQETQYF
>TRBD2|TRBJ2-1|TRBV6-1|.
TGTGCCAGCAGTGAAGGGGGACTAGCACAAGAGCAGTTCTTC
CASSEGGLAQEQFF
>TRBD2|TRBJ2-7|TRBV10-3|.
TGTGCCGGGTCACCCGGGACTAGCTCGGACGAGCAGTACTTC
CAGSPGTSSDEQYF
>.|TRBJ1-4|TRBV5-8|.
TGTGCCAGCAGCTTGATATACTCAGCGTTTAATGAAAAACTGTTTTTT
CASSLIYSAFNEKLFF
>.|TRBJ1-4|TRBV7-2|.
TGTGCCAGCAGGGGTGGGGGTGCAACTAATGAAAAACTGTTTTTT
CASRGGGATNEKLFF
>TRBD1|TRBJ2-5|TRBV5-6|.
TGTGCCAGCAGCCTTTACAGGGGCCAGAATATGCAAGAGACCCAGTACTTC
CASSLYRGQNMQETQYF
>TRBD2|TRBJ2-5|TRBV30|.
TGTGCCTGGAGTGTAGGACTAGCGGGAGGACAAGAGACCCAGTACTTC
CAWSVGLAGGQETQYF
>.|TRBJ1-5|TRBV28|once
TGTGCCAGCAGTCCCCTTCAGGGACGGAAACGTAATCAGCCCCAGCATTTT
CASSPLQGRKRNQPQHF
>TRBD1|TRBJ1-5|TRBV19|.
TGTGCCAGTAGAGAGACAGGGGGCCCTAGTCCCCAGCATTTT
CASRETGGPSPQHF
>.|TRBJ2-7|TRBV28|once
TGTGCCAGCACCTTACAGGGGACTTCCTACGAGCAGTACTTC
CASTLQGTSYEQYF
>.|TRBJ2-7|TRBV4-3|.
TGCGCCAGCAGCCAAGAGCCCCAGGGGTCCTACGAGCAGTACTTC
CASSQEPQGSYEQYF
>TRBD1|TRBJ2-2|TRBV29-1|.
TGCAGCGTCCAGGGGGTAGGGGAGCTGTTTTTT
CSVQGVGELFF
>TRBD1|TRBJ1-6|TRBV6-5|.
TGTGCCAGCAGAGATACCGGGACAGCCCTCCACTTT
CASRDTGTALHF
>TRBD1|TRBJ1-1|TRBV28|few
TGTGCCAGCGGAACCAGGGGGCCCGCTGAAGCTTTCTTT
CASGTRGPAEAFF
>.|TRBJ2-1|TRBV5-1|.
TGCGCCAGCAGCTTGGCCGGCTCCCCGAAAACTTATGAGCAGTTCTTC
CASSLAGSPKTYEQFF
>TRBD1|TRBJ2-1|TRBV28|.
TGTGCCAGCAGTCCACCGGGACAGGGGTACAATGAGCAGTTCTTC
CASSPPGQGYNEQFF
>.|TRBJ1-1|TRBV9|.
TGTGCCAGCAGCTCTCATCCGAACACTGAAGCTTTCTTT
CASSSHPNTEAFF
>.|TRBJ2-7|TRBV21-1|.
TGTGCCAGCAGCAACGGGAGGGCCATGGACGAGCAGTACTTC
CASSNGRAMDEQYF
>.|TRBJ2-1|TRBV6-1|.
TGTGCCAGCAGTGTGTTTGGTGAGGCAGGGCGATACAATGAGCAGTTCTTC
CASSVFGEAGRYNEQFF